This TCR beta chain derives from a study of regulatory T cells in long-lasting Graves disease. The CDR3 totals 17 residues. V shed 6 bases, J shed 4 bases, and the junction held 8 bases outside the gene matches. CDR1 and CDR2 from the germline V gene are LGHDT and YNNKEL (reference sequence). This clonotype was recorded many times. Time point described: newly diagnosed GD, antithyroid drugs for less than 3 months. From RNA extracted from PBMCs, the TCR library was made. Relying on iRepertoire HTBI primers and Arm-PCR of CDR3 regions, the team built TCR beta libraries. TCRdb re-analysed the multiplex PCR reads in MiXCR, keeping a single row per CDR3 protein. This sample has 360,000 or so distinct CDR3 sequences, with around 15% found just once. The same data also went into a second study, on T cells in Graves' hyperthyroidism and ophthalmopathy.

The chain employs TRBV3-1 and TRBJ2-3; 15 nucleotides align to TRBD2. Here the sequenced sample was peripheral blood mononuclear cells (PBMCs), taken at new diagnosis, from a patient treated with antithyroid drugs. The sequence was collected from a woman aged 18-35 years with Graves disease. The CDR3 is CASRGLAGGPSSDTQYF. The CDR3 bases are TGTGCCAGCAGAGGACTAGCGGGAGGGCCCTCTTCAGATACGCAGTATTTT.